The present entry profiles one T cell receptor beta chain with its context. This clone's antigen is unknown. No per-base quality is available; no much larger clone lies one base away. V is cut back by 0 bases and J by 4 bases, with 10 bases in the junction unmatched. The germline V gene specifies LGHNA as CDR1 and YSLEER as CDR2. The CDR3 starts with the cysteine, ends with the phenylalanine, and has 17 residues. The retained sequence is limited to the CDR3, 51 bases, with the frame set at the first base. This entry is derived from a study of T cells in Graves' hyperthyroidism and ophthalmopathy (dated by TCRdb to the late 2010s). Concerning the study at large: Peripheral blood was sampled at the time of initial diagnosis, prior to any treatment. An independent validation cohort of around 19 hyperthyroidism patients and 17 patients who later progressed to ophthalmopathy tested prospective prediction of ophthalmopathy. The study also compared thyroid tissue and blood T-cell repertoires from more than 5 Graves' hyperthyroidism patients. The paper describes TCR Vbeta CDR3 sequencing of 135 peripheral blood samples, made up of around 41 ophthalmopathy patients, 70 to 75 hyperthyroidism patients and 17 progressor patients. The roughly 90 discovery patients were divided at random into training and test sets in a 7:3 ratio. To identify distinguishing TCR V-J signatures, a discovery cohort of roughly 100 patients was used, comprising 40 to 45 with Graves' ophthalmopathy and 57 with stable Graves' hyperthyroidism. Following sampling, methimazole starting at 30 mg daily was given to hyperthyroidism patients, and high-dose intravenous methylprednisolone was given to ophthalmopathy patients. Here is what the overall study found, with its caveats: Sample size was not statistically predetermined, and investigators were not blinded to group allocation. In cross-validation, a model built on a 13 V-J signature told ophthalmopathy apart from stable hyperthyroidism with under 90% sensitivity and 81% to 82% specificity, and in testing the same model reached 80%/75%. In validation, progression to ophthalmopathy was predicted by the model with roughly 69% sensitivity and roughly 76% specificity, a median of roughly six months before onset. Most expanded thyroid clonotypes (frequency above 0.001) were also found in blood, which suggests that blood repertoires may mirror thyroid immune responses.

Ophthalmopathy patients had moderately to severely active disease, with a Clinical Activity Score of 3 or more, a NOSPECS grade of 4 or more, and a disease duration of less than 3 months. Any patient with an uncontrolled infection, another autoimmune disease, pregnancy or lactation was excluded. Clinical symptoms, serum thyroxine and TRAb, thyroid ultrasound, and orbital computed tomography formed the basis for the diagnoses. PBMCs were isolated from 7.5 to 10 ml of fresh peripheral blood by Ficoll-Paque density gradient centrifugation. Trizol reagent was used to extract total RNA, and RNA quality was then checked on an Agilent 2100 Bioanalyzer. The TCR beta CDR3 regions were amplified from the RNA transcripts. The first round of RT-PCR for the TCR CDR3 was performed with the HTBI primer set and the Qiagen OneStep RT-PCR kit. The libraries were constructed in a second round of multiplex PCR and then size-selected and purified. Libraries were sequenced paired-end with 100 bp reads on an Illumina HiSeq2000. Turning to the authors' computational methods: SOAPnuke was used to process the raw data, removing reads that contained adapters or uncalled bases, had a mean Phred below 15, or lacked an exact match to the constant primer or identifier. COPE v1.2.5 was used to merge high-quality paired reads, and clonotypes were defined as unique nucleotide sequences. MiTCR v1.1 was used to align the clonotypes against IMGT TRBV, TRBD and TRBJ reference segments. Analysis was restricted to V-J combinations with a frequency above 0.0001, which covered 98% to 99.2% of repertoires. A TCS score was defined as the ratio of F50 (clonal expansion) to E x V (chaos), with BLOSUM62-based TCRdist applied between CDR3 peptides within each V-J. Welch's t-statistics and random forest reduced roughly 500 V-J features to 10 to 15, which were used in a naive Bayes classifier (R e1071). TCRdb reran the public reads through fastp at Q25 and MiXCR, keeping productive beta chains. Every CDR3 protein is listed once, alongside the most common genes and DNA of its rows. V and J calls and clone size were set by TCRdb, not the authors. Across this sample there are some 570,000 distinct CDR3 sequences, with 14% seen only once. The ten largest clones add up to 6.5% to 9% of the sample.

The chain is assembled from TRBV4-3 and TRBJ2-7; TRBD2 aligns with 9 central bases. The source is a young woman with Graves' ophthalmopathy. Sequencing input: blood. CDR3 region: CASSQDGASSGSYEQYF. The bases are TGCGCCAGCAGCCAAGACGGTGCGAGTAGCGGGAGTTACGAGCAGTACTTC.